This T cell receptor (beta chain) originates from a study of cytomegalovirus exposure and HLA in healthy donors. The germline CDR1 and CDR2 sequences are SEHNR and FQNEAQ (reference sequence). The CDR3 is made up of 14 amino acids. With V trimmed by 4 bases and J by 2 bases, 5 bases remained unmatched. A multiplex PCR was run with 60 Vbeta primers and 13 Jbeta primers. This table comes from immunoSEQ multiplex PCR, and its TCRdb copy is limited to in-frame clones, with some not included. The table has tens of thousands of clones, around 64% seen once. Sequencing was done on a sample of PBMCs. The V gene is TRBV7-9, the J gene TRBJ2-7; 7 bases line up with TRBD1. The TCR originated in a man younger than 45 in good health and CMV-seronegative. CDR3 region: CASSSDRVPYEQYF. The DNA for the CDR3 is TGTGCCAGCAGCTCCGACAGGGTTCCCTACGAGCAGTACTTC.